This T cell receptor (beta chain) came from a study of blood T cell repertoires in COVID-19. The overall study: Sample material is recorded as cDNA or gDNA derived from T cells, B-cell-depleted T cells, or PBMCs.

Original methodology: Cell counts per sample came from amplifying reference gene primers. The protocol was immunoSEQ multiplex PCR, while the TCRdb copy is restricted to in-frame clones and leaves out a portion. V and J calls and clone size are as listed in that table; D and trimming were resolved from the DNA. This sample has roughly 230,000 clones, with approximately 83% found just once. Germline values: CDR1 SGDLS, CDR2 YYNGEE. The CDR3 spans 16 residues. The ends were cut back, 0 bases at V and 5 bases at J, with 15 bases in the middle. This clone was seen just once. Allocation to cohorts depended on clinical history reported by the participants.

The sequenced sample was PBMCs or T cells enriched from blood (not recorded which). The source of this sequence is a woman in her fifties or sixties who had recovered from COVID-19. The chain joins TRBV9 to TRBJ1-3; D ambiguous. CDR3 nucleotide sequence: TGTGCCAGCAGCGTAGGAACCGACACCCGTCGAAACACCATATATTTT. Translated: CASSVGTDTRRNTIYF.